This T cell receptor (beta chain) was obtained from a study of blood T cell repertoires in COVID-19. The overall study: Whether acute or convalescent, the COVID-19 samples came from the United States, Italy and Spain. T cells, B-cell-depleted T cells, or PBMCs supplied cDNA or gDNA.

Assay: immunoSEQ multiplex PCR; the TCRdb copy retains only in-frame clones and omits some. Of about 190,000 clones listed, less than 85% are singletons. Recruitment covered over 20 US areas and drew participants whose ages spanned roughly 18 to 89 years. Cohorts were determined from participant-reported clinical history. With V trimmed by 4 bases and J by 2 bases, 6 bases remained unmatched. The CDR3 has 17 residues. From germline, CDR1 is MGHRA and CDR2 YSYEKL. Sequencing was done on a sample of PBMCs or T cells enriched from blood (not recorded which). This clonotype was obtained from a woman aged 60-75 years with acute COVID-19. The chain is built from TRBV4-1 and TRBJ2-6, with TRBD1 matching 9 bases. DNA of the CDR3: TGCGCCAGCAGCCCGGGACAGGGTCCAGCTGGGGCCAACGTCCTGACTTTC. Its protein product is CASSPGQGPAGANVLTF.